This T cell receptor beta chain was captured in a study of T cells in Graves' hyperthyroidism and ophthalmopathy. The CDR3 runs to 12 residues. V was pared by 4 bases and J by 2 bases, with 2 bases of the junction left unmatched. Germline V lookup: CDR1 DFQATT, CDR2 SNEGSKA (reference sequence). Across 18 months, stable Graves' hyperthyroidism was marked by no progression to ophthalmopathy. Diagnosis of hyperthyroidism was new in patients aged 18 to 65, and its duration was under 2 months. Exclusion of patients followed from uncontrolled infection, other autoimmune disease, pregnancy or lactation. Study-level findings and limits: Most thyroid clonotypes with frequency above 0.001 were detected in blood.

This clonotype was counted a few times. What it binds is unknown. TCR beta CDR3 region amplification was performed from RNA transcripts. The HTBI primer set served for first-round RT-PCR of the TCR CDR3. MiXCR, applied by TCRdb to the multiplex PCR reads, yields one record per CDR3 protein. The top ten hold around 67% of the sample, which has 300,000 to 450,000 distinct CDR3 sequences, 25% seen once. The gene calls are TRBV20-1 and TRBJ2-7, with TRBD2 matching over 7 bases. Material for sequencing was blood. The TCR sequence derives from a man in his fifties or sixties with Graves' hyperthyroidism. CDR3 sequence reads: CSAKRDAYEQYF. Written as DNA, the CDR3 is TGCAGTGCTAAGCGGGACGCCTACGAGCAGTACTTC.